This passage covers 20 T cell receptor beta chains from one sample sequenced in a study of blood T cell repertoires in COVID-19. Here immunoSEQ multiplex PCR was the method, and the copy in TCRdb shows in-frame clones only, minus some. The repertoire has a few hundred thousand clones, 89% of them found once; the top ten carry approximately 3%. Sequencing was carried out using peripheral blood. These receptors were collected from a woman in her twenties or thirties with COVID-19, enrolled during active disease.

The sample holds a few counts of this clone. The genes are TRBV6-5 and TRBJ1-5; a weak D match, TRBD1 (5 bases). Trimming cost V 6 bases and J 6 bases, with 18 bases left between them. The germline gives CDR1 MNHEY, CDR2 SVGAGI. This CDR3 comprises 15 residues. CDR3 amino acids: CASRPSTGPFQPQHF. The CDR3 DNA follows: TGTGCCAGCAGGCCCAGCACAGGACCCTTTCAGCCCCAGCATTTT.

The chain is built from TRBV19 and TRBJ1-6; 7 bases are shared with TRBD1. Unmatched junction bases numbered 10, after V lost 4 bases and J lost 7 bases. Per the germline V gene, CDR1 is LNHDA and CDR2 is SQIVND (reference sequence). The CDR3 extends over 16 amino acids. The CDR3 coding sequence is TGTGCCAGTAGTAGCCTACAGGGGACGGTGAATTCACCCCTCCACTTT. It codes for CASSSLQGTVNSPLHF.

The chain employs TRBV4-3 and TRBJ2-3; 8 bases line up with TRBD2. The J segment lost 7 bases and the V segment lost 0 bases, leaving 9 bases of the junction unmatched. The CDR3 contains 16 residues. The germline gives CDR1 LGHNA, CDR2 YSLEER. This chain's CDR3 is CASSQETLAADNTQYF. CDR3 in DNA: TGCGCCAGCAGCCAAGAGACACTAGCGGCCGATAATACGCAGTATTTT.

Here the CDR3 DNA reads TGCGCCAGCAGCTTGGCCTACAGGGAGGGCGGTGAGCAGTTCTTC. It encodes CASSLAYREGGEQFF. The chain employs TRBV5-1 and TRBJ2-1, with D perhaps TRBD2 (7 bases). Trimming removed 0 bases from V and 9 bases from J, with 16 bases in between. Germline V gene data show CDR1 as SGHRS and CDR2 as YFSETQ. CDR3 length: 15 amino acids.

The V call is TRBV6-2 or TRBV6-3, the J call TRBJ1-3; weak D call: TRBD1 (6 bases). This CDR3 is 15 amino acids long. Germline CDR1 reads MNHEY; CDR2 reads SVGEGT. V was shortened by 6 bases and J by 2 bases, with 14 bases between the two germline ends. CDR3 DNA sequence: TGTGCCAGCAGCAGAGGGGGAATGGCTGGAAACACCATATATTTT. Translated: CASSRGGMAGNTIYF.

This rearrangement joins TRBV7-9 to TRBJ1-2; TRBD1 is a possible D gene (6 bases). Germline V gene data show CDR1 as SEHNR and CDR2 as FQNEAQ (reference sequence). The CDR3 extends over 14 amino acids. V was cut by 4 bases and J by 3 bases, with 12 bases left in between. As DNA, the CDR3 is TGTGCCAGCAGCTCGGAGACAGGTGACTATGGCTACACCTTC. Translated, it gives CASSSETGDYGYTF.

The rearrangement links TRBV19 to TRBJ2-3, with 7 bases identical to TRBD1. The CDR3 is 15 residues long. Trimming at V came to 9 bases and at J to 4 bases, leaving 13 bases not matched to a gene. The germline gives CDR1 LNHDA, CDR2 SQIVND (reference sequence). The CDR3 sequence: CASAEQGLLSDTQYF. The CDR3 coding sequence is TGTGCCAGCGCTGAACAGGGGTTGTTATCAGATACGCAGTATTTT.

The chain joins TRBV5-5 to TRBJ2-5; D not certain. Germline V gene lookup returns CDR1 SGHKS and CDR2 YYEKEE (reference sequence). CDR3 size: 14 residues. V was pared by 4 bases and J by 3 bases, with 13 bases between. CDR3 sequence reads: CASSLPRVEETQYF. CDR3 sequence (DNA): TGTGCCAGCAGCCTGCCCCGGGTAGAAGAGACCCAGTACTTC.

V usage is TRBV7-8 and J usage is TRBJ1-3; 7 nucleotides line up with TRBD1. With V trimmed by 5 bases and J by 6 bases, 7 bases remained unmatched. The CDR3 covers 14 residues. Per germline, CDR1 SGHVS and CDR2 FQNEAQ. This CDR3 is CASSPRGLPNTIYF. CDR3 bases: TGTGCCAGCAGCCCCAGGGGGTTGCCAAACACCATATATTTT. Based on the CDR3 plus reference TRBV7-8 and TRBJ1-3, the full variable domain is GAGVSQSPRYKVAKRGQDVALRCDPISGHVSLFWYQQALGQGPEFLTYFQNEAQLDKSGLPSDRFFAERPEGSVSTLKIQRTQQEDSAVYLCASSPRGLPNTIYFGEGSWLTVV.

The rearrangement joins TRBV5-6 to TRBJ2-7, with D maybe TRBD1 (6 bases). There are 12 residues in the CDR3. V shed 5 bases and J shed 4 bases, with 10 bases lying between them. CDR1 is SGHDT and CDR2 is YYEEEE in the germline V gene. This chain's CDR3 is CASRLQGYEQYF. CDR3 DNA sequence: TGTGCCAGCAGGCTACAGGGTTACGAGCAGTACTTC.

V gene TRBV6-5 combines with J gene TRBJ1-2; 12 bases map to TRBD1. The CDR3 contains 14 residues. The V and J ends lost 6 bases and 8 bases, in that order; junction bases with no gene match: 7. Germline CDR1 and CDR2: MNHEY and SVGAGI. CDR3 coding DNA: TGTGCCAGCAGCCCCGGGACAGGGGGCCTCGGCTACACCTTC. Its protein is CASSPGTGGLGYTF.

The chain is built from TRBV29-1 and TRBJ2-2; 7 positions agree with TRBD2. Germline V gene data show CDR1 as SQVTM and CDR2 as ANQGSEA. J lost 6 bases, V lost 7 bases, and 2 bases had no gene match. CDR3 length: 11 amino acids. This chain's CDR3 is CSARGAGELFF. The CDR3 DNA reads as TGCAGCGCCCGGGGGGCCGGGGAGCTGTTTTTT.

The chain uses TRBV28 and TRBJ1-4; a weak D match, TRBD1 (5 bases). CDR3 length equals 14 residues. The V and J ends lost 3 bases and 7 bases respectively, with 12 bases between them. Germline V gene data show CDR1 as MDHEN and CDR2 as SYDVKM. The CDR3 nucleotides are TGTGCCAGCAGTTTTCAGGGATTAGCTGAAAAACTGTTTTTT. It encodes CASSFQGLAEKLFF.

The chain couples TRBV29-1 to TRBJ1-2; D is ambiguous. The CDR3 contains 13 residues. Germline assignment: CDR1 SQVTM and CDR2 ANQGSEA. V was cut by 6 bases and J by 0 bases, with 11 bases left in between. The CDR3 sequence is CSVDDGANYGYTF. CDR3 nucleotides: TGCAGCGTCGATGACGGGGCTAACTATGGCTACACCTTC.

This chain links TRBV6-6 with TRBJ1-1, with TRBD1 identical over 11 bases. The V gene's germline CDR1 is MNHNY and CDR2 SVGAGI (reference sequence). CDR3 length: 18 residues. Trimming cost V 5 bases and J 6 bases; bases outside gene matches: 17. DNA for the CDR3: TGTGCCAGCAGTCCTACCCGGACAGGGGGCGTTTTTGGGTCTGAAGCTTTCTTT. It yields the protein CASSPTRTGGVFGSEAFF.

The chain carries TRBV7-9 and TRBJ1-4, with TRBD1 as a possible D gene (5 bases). Germline-derived CDR1 and CDR2 are SEHNR and FQNEAQ (reference sequence). This CDR3 spans 15 amino acids. V was cut by 5 bases and J by 8 bases, with 18 bases left in between. CDR3 sequence (DNA): TGTGCCAGCAGCGGGGGGACCGTGGGAAACGAAAAACTGTTTTTT. It is translated as CASSGGTVGNEKLFF.

The chain carries TRBV5-8 and TRBJ1-5; 8 bases map to TRBD1. CDR3 length: 14 residues. V dropped 3 bases and J dropped 8; count of bases not matched to a gene: 7. Germline values: CDR1 SGHTS, CDR2 YDEGEE. CDR3 in DNA: TGTGCCAGCAGCTCACGGACAGGGTTTAAGCCCCAGCATTTT. Encoded protein: CASSSRTGFKPQHF.

The gene calls are TRBV12-2 and TRBJ2-7; the D call TRBD1 from the table was never checked on the DNA. TRBV12-2 is reported as a pseudogene. The CDR3 sequence is 14 residues long. As DNA, the CDR3 is TGTGCAAGTCGCCCCCGGACAGGGGGCTACGAGCAGTACTTC. Amino acid sequence: CASRPRTGGYEQYF.

The rearrangement links TRBV11-2 to TRBJ2-3, with 8 bases aligning to TRBD1. Germline trimming cut 1 base from V and 3 bases from J; bases unmatched to any gene: 0. The CDR3 totals 14 residues. From germline, CDR1 is SGHAT and CDR2 FQNNGV. The CDR3 DNA sequence: TGTGCCAGCAGCTTAGGACAGGGGACAGATACGCAGTATTTT. This translates into CASSLGQGTDTQYF.

The chain uses TRBV11-2 and TRBJ2-1; 8 bases are shared with TRBD2. Germline lookup yields CDR1 SGHAT and CDR2 FQNNGV. V lost 2 bases and J lost 8; bases outside the gene matches: 8. There are 15 residues in the CDR3. CDR3: CASSLNVAGYDEQFF. As DNA, the CDR3 is TGTGCCAGCAGCTTAAATGTAGCGGGGTACGATGAGCAGTTCTTC.